The clone carrying this T cell receptor (beta chain) was observed a handful of times. This entry is derived from a study of T cells in Graves' hyperthyroidism and ophthalmopathy. It was RNA transcripts that yielded the amplified TCR beta CDR3 regions. HTBI primers were the set used in a first-round RT-PCR of the TCR CDR3. MiXCR was run by TCRdb on the multiplex PCR reads, yielding one entry per CDR3 protein. The sample lists about 340,000 distinct CDR3 sequences, 18% seen once, with around 54% in the top ten. Patients aged 18 to 65 had newly diagnosed hyperthyroidism that had lasted under 2 months. Lactation, pregnancy, other autoimmune disease or uncontrolled infection led to exclusion of patients. Germline V gene data show CDR1 as SQVTM and CDR2 as ANQGSEA. Trimming cost V 3 bases and J 1 base, with 18 bases left between them. The CDR3 extends over 16 amino acids.

The source of this sequence is a woman between 50 and 59 years old with Graves' hyperthyroidism. Sequencing was performed on blood. The V call is TRBV29-1, the J call TRBJ1-1; tentatively, D is TRBD1 (5 bases). The CDR3 is CSVDGGPLMENTEAFF. The CDR3 DNA is TGCAGCGTTGACGGGGGACCTCTTATGGAGAACACTGAAGCTTTCTTT.